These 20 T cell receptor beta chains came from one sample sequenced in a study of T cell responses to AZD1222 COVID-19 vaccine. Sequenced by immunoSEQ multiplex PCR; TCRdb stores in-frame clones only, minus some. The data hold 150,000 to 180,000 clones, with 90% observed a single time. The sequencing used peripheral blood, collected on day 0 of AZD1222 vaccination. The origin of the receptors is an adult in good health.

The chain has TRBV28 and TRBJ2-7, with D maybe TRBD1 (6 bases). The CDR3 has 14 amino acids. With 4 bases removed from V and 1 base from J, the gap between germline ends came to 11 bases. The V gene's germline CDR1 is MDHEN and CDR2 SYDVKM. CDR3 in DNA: TGTGCCAGCAGTTCCCGGGACACTTCCTACGAGCAGTACTTC. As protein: CASSSRDTSYEQYF.

CDR3 protein: CASTGRGTGLFSSPLHF. In DNA, the CDR3 is TGTGCCAGCACCGGGCGTGGGACAGGGCTTTTTAGTTCACCCCTCCACTTT. This sequence joins TRBV28 and TRBJ1-6, with 9 bases aligning to TRBD1. The germline V gene encodes CDR1 MDHEN and CDR2 SYDVKM. This CDR3 spans 17 amino acids. With V trimmed by 7 bases and J by 9 bases, 16 bases remained unmatched.

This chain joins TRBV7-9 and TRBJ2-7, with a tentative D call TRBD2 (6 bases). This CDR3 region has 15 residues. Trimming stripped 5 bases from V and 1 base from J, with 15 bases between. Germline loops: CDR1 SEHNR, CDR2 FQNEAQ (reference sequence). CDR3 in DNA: TGTGCCAGCAGCCCCCGGGACTCCTTATCCTACGAGCAGTACTTC. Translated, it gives CASSPRDSLSYEQYF.

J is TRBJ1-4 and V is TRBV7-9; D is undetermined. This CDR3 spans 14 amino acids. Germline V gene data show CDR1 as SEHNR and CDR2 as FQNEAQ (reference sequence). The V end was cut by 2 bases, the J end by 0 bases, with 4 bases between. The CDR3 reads CASSLKATNEKLFF. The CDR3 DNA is TGTGCCAGCAGCTTAAAAGCAACTAATGAAAAACTGTTTTTT.

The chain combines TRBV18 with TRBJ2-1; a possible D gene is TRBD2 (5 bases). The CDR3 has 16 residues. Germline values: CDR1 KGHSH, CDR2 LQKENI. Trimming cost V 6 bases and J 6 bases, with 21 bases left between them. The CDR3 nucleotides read TGTGCCAGCTCCCCAGAGCTAGCCCCATACTTCAATGAGCAGTTCTTC. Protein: CASSPELAPYFNEQFF.

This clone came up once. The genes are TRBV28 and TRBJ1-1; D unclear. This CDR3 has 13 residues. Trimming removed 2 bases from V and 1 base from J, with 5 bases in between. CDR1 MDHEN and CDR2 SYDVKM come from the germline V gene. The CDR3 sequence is CASSLAGNTEAFF. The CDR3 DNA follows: TGTGCCAGCAGTTTAGCCGGGAACACTGAAGCTTTCTTT.

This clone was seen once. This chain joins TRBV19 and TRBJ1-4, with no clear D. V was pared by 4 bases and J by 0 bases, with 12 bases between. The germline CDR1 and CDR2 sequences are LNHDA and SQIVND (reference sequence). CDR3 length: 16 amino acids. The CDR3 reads CASSTPGYATNEKLFF. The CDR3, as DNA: TGTGCCAGTAGTACACCTGGGTATGCAACTAATGAAAAACTGTTTTTT. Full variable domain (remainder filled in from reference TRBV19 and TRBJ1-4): DGGITQSPKYLFRKEGQNVTLSCEQNLNHDAMYWYRQDPGQGLRLIYYSQIVNDFQKGDIAEGYSVSREKKESFPLTVTSAQKNPTAFYLCASSTPGYATNEKLFFGSGTQLSVL.

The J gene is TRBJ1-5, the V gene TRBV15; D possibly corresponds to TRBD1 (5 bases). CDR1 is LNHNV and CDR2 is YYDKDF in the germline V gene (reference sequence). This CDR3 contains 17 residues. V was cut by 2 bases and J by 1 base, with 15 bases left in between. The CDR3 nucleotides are TGTGCCACCAGCAGAATCGGGTCAGAGGGGAGCAATCAGCCCCAGCATTTT. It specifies CATSRIGSEGSNQPQHF.

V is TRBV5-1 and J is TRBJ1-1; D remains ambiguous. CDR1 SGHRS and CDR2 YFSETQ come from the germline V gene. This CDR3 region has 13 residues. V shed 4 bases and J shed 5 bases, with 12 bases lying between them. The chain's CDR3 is CASSGLERTEAFF. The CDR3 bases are TGCGCCAGCAGCGGGCTGGAGAGGACTGAAGCTTTCTTT.

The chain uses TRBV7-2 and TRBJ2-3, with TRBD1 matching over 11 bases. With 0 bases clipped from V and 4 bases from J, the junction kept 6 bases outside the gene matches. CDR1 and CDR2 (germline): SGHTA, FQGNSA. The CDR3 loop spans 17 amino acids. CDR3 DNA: TGTGCCAGCAGCTTAGCCCCCGGGACAGGGGGGCCAGATACGCAGTATTTT. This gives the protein CASSLAPGTGGPDTQYF.

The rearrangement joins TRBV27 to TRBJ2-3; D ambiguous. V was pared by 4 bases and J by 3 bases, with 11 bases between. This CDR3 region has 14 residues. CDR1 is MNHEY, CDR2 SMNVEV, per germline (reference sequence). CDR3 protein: CASSYGLDTDTQYF. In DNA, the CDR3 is TGTGCCAGCAGTTACGGGTTGGATACAGATACGCAGTATTTT.

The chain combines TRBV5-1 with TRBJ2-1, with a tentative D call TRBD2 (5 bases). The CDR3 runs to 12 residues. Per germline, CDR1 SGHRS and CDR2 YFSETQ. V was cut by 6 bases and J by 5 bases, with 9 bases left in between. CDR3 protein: CASTASNNEQFF. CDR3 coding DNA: TGCGCCAGCACGGCTAGCAACAATGAGCAGTTCTTC.

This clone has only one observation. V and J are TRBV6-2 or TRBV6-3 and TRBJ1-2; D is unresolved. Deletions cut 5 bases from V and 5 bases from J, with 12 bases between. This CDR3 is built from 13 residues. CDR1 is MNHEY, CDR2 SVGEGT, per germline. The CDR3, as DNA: TGTGCCAGCAGTGCCACAGACTATTATGGCTACACCTTC. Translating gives CASSATDYYGYTF.

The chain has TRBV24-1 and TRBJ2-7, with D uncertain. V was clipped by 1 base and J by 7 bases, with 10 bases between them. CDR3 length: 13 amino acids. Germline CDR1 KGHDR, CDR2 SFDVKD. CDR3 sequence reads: CATSDFYGSEQYF. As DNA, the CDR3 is TGTGCCACCAGTGATTTCTATGGGTCGGAGCAGTACTTC.

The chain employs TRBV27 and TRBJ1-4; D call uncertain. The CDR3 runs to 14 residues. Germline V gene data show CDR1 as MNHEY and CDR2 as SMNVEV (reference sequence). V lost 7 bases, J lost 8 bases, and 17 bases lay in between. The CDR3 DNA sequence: TGTGCCAGCACCGACAAGTGGGCGGGAGAAAAACTGTTTTTT. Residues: CASTDKWAGEKLFF.

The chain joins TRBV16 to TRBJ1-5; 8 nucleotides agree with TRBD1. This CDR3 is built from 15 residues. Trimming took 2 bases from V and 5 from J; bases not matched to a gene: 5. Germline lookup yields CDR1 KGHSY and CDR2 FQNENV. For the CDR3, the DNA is TGTGCCAGCAGCCAAGGCGGGACAGGTTATCAGCCCCAGCATTTT. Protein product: CASSQGGTGYQPQHF.

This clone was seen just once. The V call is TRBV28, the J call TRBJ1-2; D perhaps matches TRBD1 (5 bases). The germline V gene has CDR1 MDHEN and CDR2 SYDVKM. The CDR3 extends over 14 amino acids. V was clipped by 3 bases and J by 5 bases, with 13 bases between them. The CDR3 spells CASSFFDSPYGYTF. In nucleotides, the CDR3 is TGTGCCAGCAGTTTTTTCGACAGCCCATATGGCTACACCTTC.

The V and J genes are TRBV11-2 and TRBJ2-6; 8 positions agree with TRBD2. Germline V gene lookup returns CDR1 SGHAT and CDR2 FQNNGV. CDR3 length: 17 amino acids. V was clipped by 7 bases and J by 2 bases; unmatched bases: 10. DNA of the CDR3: TGTGCCAGCACCGTACACGGCGGGGGGACTGGGGCCAACGTCCTGACTTTC. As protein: CASTVHGGGTGANVLTF.

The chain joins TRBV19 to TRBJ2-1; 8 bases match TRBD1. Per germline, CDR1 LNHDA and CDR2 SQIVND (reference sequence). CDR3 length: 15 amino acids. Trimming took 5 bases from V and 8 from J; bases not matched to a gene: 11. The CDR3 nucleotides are TGTGCCAGTAGTTTCCGGACAGGGCGCTTGGATGAGCAGTTCTTC. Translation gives CASSFRTGRLDEQFF. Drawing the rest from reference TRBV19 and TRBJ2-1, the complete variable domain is DGGITQSPKYLFRKEGQNVTLSCEQNLNHDAMYWYRQDPGQGLRLIYYSQIVNDFQKGDIAEGYSVSREKKESFPLTVTSAQKNPTAFYLCASSFRTGRLDEQFFGPGTRLTVL.

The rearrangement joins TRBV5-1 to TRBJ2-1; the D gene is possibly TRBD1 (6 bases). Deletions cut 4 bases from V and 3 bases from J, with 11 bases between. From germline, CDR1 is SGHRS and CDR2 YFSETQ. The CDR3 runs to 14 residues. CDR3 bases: TGCGCCAGCAGCCCCGGACAGAACTACAATGAGCAGTTCTTC. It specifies CASSPGQNYNEQFF.